One sample yielded the 5 T cell receptor beta chains listed below, sequenced in a study of healthy donors' naive CD4 and CD8 T cells. TCR libraries were built from 450 to 650 ng of total RNA by linear amplification. TCRdb analysed the reads with MiXCR anew, one entry per CDR3 protein. The sample gives about 180,000 distinct CDR3 sequences, 65% to 75% of which show up once; roughly 2.3% is in the top ten. The sequenced material came from naive CD4+ and CD8+ T cells sorted from blood, pooled from several donors. These receptors were obtained from a pool of human donors in good health; the sample pools cells from several healthy donors.

The chain uses TRBV20-1 and TRBJ1-2; TRBD1 aligns across 8 bases. V shed 1 base and J 6 bases; nucleotides not matched to a gene: 1. CDR1 is DFQATT, CDR2 SNEGSKA, per germline (reference sequence). CDR3 length equals 12 residues. The CDR3 reads CSARGQGNGYTF. CDR3 sequence (DNA): TGCAGTGCTAGAGGACAGGGGAATGGCTACACCTTC.

The chain has TRBV29-1 and TRBJ2-7, with no clear D. V lost 5 bases to trimming and J lost 1 base, with 9 bases between them. The V gene's germline CDR1 is SQVTM and CDR2 ANQGSEA. This CDR3 has 12 amino acids. In DNA, the CDR3 is TGCAGCGTTTCCTTCGCGTCCTACGAGCAGTACTTC. Encoded protein: CSVSFASYEQYF.

CDR3 in amino acids: CATSTTHNEQFF. CDR3 DNA sequence: TGTGCCACCAGCACTACCCACAATGAGCAGTTCTTC. The chain carries TRBV15 and TRBJ2-1; no definite D call. The CDR3 contains 12 residues. V was clipped by 4 bases and J by 5 bases, with 6 bases between them. Looked up from germline, CDR1 is LNHNV and CDR2 is YYDKDF (reference sequence).

The gene calls are TRBV12-3 or TRBV12-4 and TRBJ2-7; D tentatively fits TRBD1 or TRBD2 (5 bases each). V dropped 6 bases and J dropped 0 bases, with 12 bases sitting between them. The CDR3 contains 14 residues. The CDR3 here is CASRNRDGSYEQYF. The CDR3 DNA sequence: TGTGCCAGCAGAAATCGGGACGGCTCCTACGAGCAGTACTTC.

The chain is built from TRBV2 and TRBJ2-1; TRBD1 or TRBD2 may be the D gene (5 bases each). V shed 7 bases and J shed 6 bases, with 16 bases lying between them. The CDR3 consists of 14 residues. Germline V gene lookup returns CDR1 SNHLY and CDR2 FYNNEI. Here the CDR3 DNA reads TGTGCCAGCATCGTTCTTTTGGGGACCAATGAGCAGTTCTTC. Translating it yields CASIVLLGTNEQFF.